The next 24 T cell receptor beta chains were all read from a single sample in a study of blood T cell repertoires in COVID-19. Sequencing was performed with immunoSEQ multiplex PCR; in TCRdb, only in-frame clones are kept and a portion is missing. The data hold tens of thousands of clones, with roughly 80% observed a single time. Sequenced: peripheral blood. The receptors were gathered from a woman aged 55-70 years with acute or convalescent COVID-19.

This clone was seen only a few times. At the DNA level, this CDR3 is encoded by other sequences in the same sample as well. This chain links TRBV18 with TRBJ1-1; the match to TRBD1 covers 7 bases. Germline CDR1 reads KGHSH; CDR2 reads LQKENI. The CDR3 is made up of 16 amino acids. J gave up 1 base and V 3 bases, and 8 bases lay outside the gene matches. CDR3 region: CASSPMGGQENTEAFF. The CDR3 DNA reads TGTGCCAGCTCACCTATGGGCGGACAGGAGAACACTGAAGCTTTCTTT.

The chain uses TRBV9 and TRBJ2-2, with 9 bases identical to TRBD1. V lost 3 bases, J lost 0 bases, and 3 bases stayed unmatched. CDR3 length equals 16 residues. Germline lookup yields CDR1 SGDLS and CDR2 YYNGEE. The CDR3 DNA reads TGTGCCAGCAGCGACGGGGACAGGGCGAACACCGGGGAGCTGTTTTTT. Its translation: CASSDGDRANTGELFF.

This chain links TRBV11-2 with TRBJ1-1, with 7 positions matching TRBD1. The CDR3 extends over 15 amino acids. Germline V gives CDR1 SGHAT, CDR2 FQNNGV. With 1 base clipped from V and 1 base from J, the junction kept 3 bases outside the gene matches. The CDR3 DNA follows: TGTGCCAGCAGCTTAGGGACAGGCGGGAACACTGAAGCTTTCTTT. Protein: CASSLGTGGNTEAFF.

This rearrangement joins TRBV19 to TRBJ2-7; 9 nucleotides align to TRBD1. After removal of 6 bases from V and 2 bases from J, the junction contained 5 bases not matched to a gene. This CDR3 is 14 amino acids long. Germline V gives CDR1 LNHDA, CDR2 SQIVND (reference sequence). CDR3 in amino acids: CASSPGQGPYEQYF. The CDR3 DNA follows: TGTGCCAGTAGCCCGGGACAGGGACCCTACGAGCAGTACTTC.

The chain couples TRBV11-1 to TRBJ2-2; tentatively, D is TRBD2 (5 bases). V was clipped by 6 bases and J by 6 bases, with 11 bases between them. Germline-derived CDR1 and CDR2 are SGHAT and FQDESV (reference sequence). CDR3 length equals 13 residues. The CDR3, as DNA: TGTGCCAGCAGAGTCCGGGAAGCCGGGGAGCTGTTTTTT. Encoded protein: CASRVREAGELFF. The whole variable domain, remainder taken from reference TRBV11-1 and TRBJ2-2, is EAEVAQSPRYKITEKSQAVAFWCDPISGHATLYWYRQILGQGPELLVQFQDESVVDDSQLPKDRFSAERLKGVDSTLKIQPAELGDSAMYLCASRVREAGELFFGEGSRLTVL.

The chain couples TRBV24-1 to TRBJ1-2; 7 bases are shared with TRBD1. Losses at the gene ends were 9 bases for V and 2 bases for J; bases not matched to a gene: 2. The germline V gene has CDR1 KGHDR and CDR2 SFDVKD. CDR3 length: 12 amino acids. CDR3 DNA: TGTGCCACCCGGGACAGCAACTATGGCTACACCTTC. Protein: CATRDSNYGYTF.

The chain has TRBV5-1 and TRBJ2-1; D perhaps matches TRBD2 (6 bases). This CDR3 comprises 14 residues. Trimming pared 4 bases from V and 6 bases from J, leaving 14 bases between. Germline CDR1 and CDR2: SGHRS and YFSETQ. CDR3 DNA sequence: TGCGCCAGCAGCGCGGGACTGTCTAGCAATGAGCAGTTCTTC. As protein: CASSAGLSSNEQFF.

This rearrangement joins TRBV12-3 or TRBV12-4 to TRBJ1-2; TRBD1 aligns across 7 bases. This CDR3 comprises 13 residues. Unmatched junction bases numbered 7, after V lost 7 bases and J lost 5 bases. The CDR3 DNA reads TGTGCCAGCAACAGGGGATCGCGGTATGGCTACACCTTC. Translated: CASNRGSRYGYTF.

This clone turned up a few times. V gene TRBV19 combines with J gene TRBJ2-7, with D perhaps matching TRBD1 (6 bases). The CDR3 contains 15 residues. V was clipped by 1 base and J by 2 bases, with 12 bases between them. Germline V gene sequence: CDR1 LNHDA, CDR2 SQIVND (reference sequence). CDR3 residues: CASSIGQQGTYEQYF. The DNA of the CDR3 is TGTGCCAGTAGTATAGGGCAACAGGGAACCTACGAGCAGTACTTC.

This chain connects TRBV15 to TRBJ1-5, with D perhaps matching TRBD1 (5 bases). CDR3 length: 15 amino acids. CDR1 and CDR2 (germline): LNHNV, YYDKDF (reference sequence). V lost 3 bases, J lost 3 bases, and 12 bases lay in between. As DNA, the CDR3 is TGTGCCACCAGCAGGTTACGGGGGATCAATCAGCCCCAGCATTTT. Translating it yields CATSRLRGINQPQHF. The full variable domain, in which reference TRBV15 and TRBJ1-5 provide the parts outside the CDR3, is DAMVIQNPRYQVTQFGKPVTLSCSQTLNHNVMYWYQQKSSQAPKLLFHYYDKDFNNEADTPDNFQSRRPNTSFCFLDIRSPGLGDTAMYLCATSRLRGINQPQHFGDGTRLSIL.

The chain recombines TRBV5-1 with TRBJ2-3; no clear D. The CDR3 contains 14 residues. Germline loops: CDR1 SGHRS, CDR2 YFSETQ. V lost 4 bases to trimming and J lost 0 bases, with 9 bases between them. The CDR3 loop reads CASSQSGSTDTQYF. As DNA, the CDR3 is TGCGCCAGCAGCCAGTCCGGGAGCACAGATACGCAGTATTTT.

CDR3 in DNA: TGTGCCAGAAATTCAGAAACAGGGAGGGCTGAAGCTTTCTTT. Translating gives CARNSETGRAEAFF. The chain recombines TRBV2 with TRBJ1-1; TRBD1 might be the D (6 bases). The V gene's germline CDR1 is SNHLY and CDR2 FYNNEI. The CDR3 extends over 14 amino acids. The ends were cut back, 9 bases at V and 6 bases at J, with 20 bases in the middle.

This sequence joins TRBV28 and TRBJ2-6; 9 bases align to TRBD1. Germline V gene sequence: CDR1 MDHEN, CDR2 SYDVKM. The V segment lost 6 bases and the J segment 0 bases; nucleotides outside the gene matches: 9. The CDR3 loop spans 18 amino acids. The CDR3 is CASSAGTGFVSGANVLTF. The CDR3 nucleotides are TGTGCCAGCAGCGCCGGGACAGGGTTTGTCTCTGGGGCCAACGTCCTGACTTTC.

The J gene is TRBJ1-5, the V gene TRBV3-1 (or the pseudogene TRBV3-2); D call uncertain. Trimming stripped 3 bases from V and 2 bases from J, with 11 bases between. Germline loops: CDR1 LGHDT, CDR2 YNNKEL (reference sequence). The CDR3 is made up of 15 amino acids. CDR3 in amino acids: CASSQGGRGNQPQHF. The DNA of the CDR3 is TGTGCCAGCAGCCAGGGAGGCAGAGGCAATCAGCCCCAGCATTTT.

This sequence joins TRBV6-5 and TRBJ2-7, with D uncertain. Trimming stripped 6 bases from V and 3 bases from J, with 6 bases between. In germline, CDR1 is MNHEY, CDR2 SVGAGI. CDR3 length: 11 residues. CDR3 in DNA: TGTGCCAGCAGGTCACTCTACGAGCAGTACTTC. It is translated as CASRSLYEQYF.

This clone was detected only once. This sequence joins TRBV18 and TRBJ2-5, with D possibly TRBD1 on 6 matching bases. V was cut by 6 bases and J by 2 bases, with 7 bases left in between. Per the germline V gene, CDR1 is KGHSH and CDR2 is LQKENI. This CDR3 is built from 12 residues. CDR3: CASSGQQETQYF. In DNA form, the CDR3 reads TGTGCCAGCTCGGGACAACAAGAGACCCAGTACTTC.

With respect to this clone: One end of the junction varies from germline; a read error may be responsible. The chain carries TRBV7-7 and TRBJ1-1; 8 nucleotides line up with TRBD1. The CDR3 extends over 15 amino acids. The germline V gene encodes CDR1 SSHAT and CDR2 FNYEAQ (reference sequence). The CDR3 DNA sequence: TGTGCTAGCAGGGGGCCAAGGCAGCCCCACTCTGAAGCTTTCTTT. It is translated as CASRGPRQPHSEAFF.

The chain is built from TRBV9 and TRBJ2-2; TRBD2 matches at 7 bases. V lost 4 bases to trimming and J lost 6 bases; unmatched junction nucleotides: 9. Per the germline V gene, CDR1 is SGDLS and CDR2 is YYNGEE. CDR3 length equals 15 residues. CDR3 DNA: TGTGCCAGCAGCCCTCAGGCGGGAGAAGCCGGGGAGCTGTTTTTT. Translating gives CASSPQAGEAGELFF.

This clone was recorded a few times. The chain has TRBV5-6 and TRBJ1-5, with D perhaps TRBD1 (5 bases). Germline V CDR1 and CDR2: SGHDT, YYEEEE. Trimming removed 1 base from V and 5 bases from J, with 25 bases in between. CDR3 length: 19 amino acids. CDR3 region: CASSLTFPPPGGVDQPQHF. The DNA of the CDR3 is TGTGCCAGCAGCTTGACTTTCCCCCCGCCGGGGGGGGTTGATCAGCCCCAGCATTTT. Looking up the rest from reference TRBV5-6 and TRBJ1-5 gives the full variable domain: DAGVTQSPTHLIKTRGQQVTLRCSPKSGHDTVSWYQQALGQGPQFIFQYYEEEERQRGNFPDRFSGHQFPNYSSELNVNALLLGDSALYLCASSLTFPPPGGVDQPQHFGDGTRLSIL.

DNA for the CDR3: TGTGCCAGCAGCTTGGGGACCCCCTGGACAGGGACCTCCTACGAGCAGTACTTC. Protein product: CASSLGTPWTGTSYEQYF. The rearrangement joins TRBV5-4 to TRBJ2-7, with TRBD1 matching over 8 bases. The trim removed 0 bases at V and 0 bases at J, leaving 11 bases unmatched. The CDR3 is made up of 18 amino acids. From germline, CDR1 is SGHNT and CDR2 YYREEE (reference sequence).

A single count supports this clone. The rearrangement joins TRBV29-1 to TRBJ2-2; 11 bases are shared with TRBD1. Germline CDR1 is SQVTM and CDR2 is ANQGSEA. V gave up 6 bases and J gave up 1 base; unmatched junction bases: 1. CDR3 length: 14 amino acids. The chain's CDR3 is CSVGTGGNTGELFF. CDR3 bases: TGCAGCGTCGGGACAGGGGGGAACACCGGGGAGCTGTTTTTT.

A single count supports this clone. J is TRBJ2-3 and V is TRBV7-9, with D perhaps matching TRBD1 (6 bases). The CDR3 consists of 14 residues. In germline, CDR1 is SEHNR, CDR2 FQNEAQ (reference sequence). V lost 4 bases and J lost 2, with 10 bases in between. Written as DNA, the CDR3 is TGTGCCAGCAGCTCACAGGGCTCCACAGATACGCAGTATTTT. Protein sequence: CASSSQGSTDTQYF.

CDR3 DNA: TGTGCCAGCTCCCCCGTGGAGGGTAAAGGCTACACCTTC. Residues: CASSPVEGKGYTF. This sequence joins TRBV18 and TRBJ1-2; unclear D gene. The CDR3 covers 13 residues. Trimming took off 6 bases at V and 8 bases at J, with 16 bases between the two ends. In germline, CDR1 is KGHSH, CDR2 LQKENI. The full variable domain, completed using reference TRBV18 and TRBJ1-2, is NAGVMQNPRHLVRRRGQEARLRCSPMKGHSHVYWYRQLPEEGLKFMVYLQKENIIDESGMPKERFSAEFPKEGPSILRIQQVVRGDSAAYFCASSPVEGKGYTFGSGTRLTVV.

The chain uses TRBV5-8 and TRBJ2-2; 7 bases agree with TRBD2. Per germline, CDR1 SGHTS and CDR2 YDEGEE. CDR3 length equals 16 residues. Unmatched junction bases numbered 5, after V lost 3 bases and J lost 0 bases. CDR3 protein: CASSSGRVANTGELFF. The CDR3 DNA follows: TGTGCCAGCAGCTCAGGGAGGGTTGCGAACACCGGGGAGCTGTTTTTT.